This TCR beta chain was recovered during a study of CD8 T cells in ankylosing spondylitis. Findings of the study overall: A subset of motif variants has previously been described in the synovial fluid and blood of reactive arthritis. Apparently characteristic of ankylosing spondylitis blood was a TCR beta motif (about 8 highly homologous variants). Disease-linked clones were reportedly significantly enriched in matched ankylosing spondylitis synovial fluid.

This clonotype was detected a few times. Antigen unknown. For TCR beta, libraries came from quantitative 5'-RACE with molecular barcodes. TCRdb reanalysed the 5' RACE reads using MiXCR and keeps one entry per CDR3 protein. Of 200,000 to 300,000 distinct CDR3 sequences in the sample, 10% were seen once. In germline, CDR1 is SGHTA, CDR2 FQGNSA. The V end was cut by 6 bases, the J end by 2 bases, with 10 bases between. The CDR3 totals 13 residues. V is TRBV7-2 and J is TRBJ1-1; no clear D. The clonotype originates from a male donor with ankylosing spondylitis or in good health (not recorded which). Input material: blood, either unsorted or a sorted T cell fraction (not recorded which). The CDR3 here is CASSWGPNTEAFF. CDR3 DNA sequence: TGTGCCAGCAGTTGGGGTCCAAACACTGAAGCTTTCTTT.